This entry lists 9 T cell receptor beta chains sequenced from one sample in a study of metastatic and nonmetastatic thyroid tumors. Via MiXCR, TCRdb re-called the PCR reads. The table records some 23,000 clones, over 9.5% of them present only once. Nobody among the patients had been given any treatment before thyroid surgery. Material: blood. These receptors originate from a female donor with papillary thyroid cancer or a benign thyroid nodule (not recorded which). Some clones in this sample may be carry-over from other donors' samples.

The V call is TRBV5-1, the J call TRBJ2-1; no clear D gene. The germline V and J ends were trimmed by 0 bases and 10 bases, with 14 bases remaining between them. The CDR3 has 14 amino acids. Germline CDR1 is SGHRS and CDR2 is YFSETQ. For the CDR3, the DNA is TGCGCCAGCAGCTTGGCCGTCTGGTTCGTGGAGCAGTTCTTC. It codes for CASSLAVWFVEQFF.

This clone counts as medium-sized. CDR3 residues: CASSSPRAGDYGYTF. The CDR3 region has the DNA TGTGCCAGCAGTTCCCCCCGGGCAGGCGACTATGGCTACACCTTC. This sequence joins TRBV28 and TRBJ1-2; D gene uncertain. Germline CDR1 MDHEN, CDR2 SYDVKM. The germline V and J ends were trimmed by 4 bases and 3 bases, with 15 bases remaining between them. The CDR3 has 15 amino acids.

This clone was detected ten times or more. The chain uses TRBV19 and TRBJ1-2; a weak D match, TRBD1 (5 bases). The CDR3 is 14 amino acids. Germline V gives CDR1 LNHDA, CDR2 SQIVND (reference sequence). The V end was cut by 2 bases, the J end by 2 bases, with 9 bases between. The CDR3 spells CASSIFRGNYGYTF. The DNA of the CDR3 is TGTGCCAGTAGTATATTTCGGGGGAACTATGGCTACACCTTC.

This clone was recorded at least ten times. This chain links TRBV3-1 with TRBJ2-7; D gene unclear. Germline V gene data show CDR1 as LGHDT and CDR2 as YNNKEL (reference sequence). The CDR3 runs 13 residues. The V end lost 5 bases, the J end lost 3 bases, and 11 bases lay between the germline ends. The DNA of the CDR3 is TGTGCCAGCAGCAACCTAAGCCGCTACGAGCAGTACTTC. This encodes CASSNLSRYEQYF.

Points on this clone: One base away lies a much larger clone, so this may be a sequencing read error. J is TRBJ1-1 and V is TRBV28, with D tentatively TRBD1 (5 bases). The germline V gene encodes CDR1 MDHEN and CDR2 SYDVKM. The CDR3 length is 13 residues. The CDR3, as DNA: TGTGCCATTGATGGGGGTTTTAACACTGAAGCTCTCTTT. Protein sequence: CAIDGGFNTEALF.

At least ten counts were recorded for this clone. The gene calls are TRBV19 and TRBJ1-4; the D gene is possibly TRBD1 (5 bases). Between the trimmed V and J ends, which lost 5 bases and 2 bases, there was a span of 12 bases. Germline CDR1 and CDR2: LNHDA and SQIVND (reference sequence). The CDR3 loop spans 15 amino acids. CDR3 nucleotide sequence: TGTGCCAGTAGTGATCAGGGTGGCACTAATGAAAAACTGTTTTTT. It specifies CASSDQGGTNEKLFF.

This clone turned up a few times. The chain links TRBV18 to TRBJ2-5, with a tentative D call TRBD1 (6 bases). The CDR3 loop spans 16 amino acids. CDR1 KGHSH and CDR2 LQKENI come from the germline V gene. V lost 0 bases and J lost 4, with 15 bases in between. As DNA, the CDR3 is TGTGCCAGCTCACCACCATTGCTTTCAGGGGCAGAGACCCAGTACTTC. Translated: CASSPPLLSGAETQYF.

This clone was picked up many times. The chain uses TRBV7-9 and TRBJ2-5; TRBD2 agrees at 11 bases. The germline V gene encodes CDR1 SEHNR and CDR2 FQNEAQ (reference sequence). The J segment lost 6 bases and the V segment lost 3 bases, leaving 6 bases of the junction unmatched. The CDR3 length is 15 residues. The CDR3 DNA reads TGTGCCAGCAGCTTGACTAGCGGGGAGCGGAAGACCCAGTACTTC. This translates into CASSLTSGERKTQYF.

This clone was counted ten times or more. The rearrangement links TRBV15 to TRBJ2-7, with TRBD2 identical over 10 bases. V was pared by 0 bases and J by 6 bases, with 5 bases of the junction left unmatched. This CDR3 contains 15 residues. Looked up from germline, CDR1 is LNHNV and CDR2 is YYDKDF (reference sequence). CDR3 loop: CATSRDPLAGSEQYF. CDR3 bases: TGTGCCACCAGCAGAGATCCACTAGCGGGATCCGAGCAGTACTTC.